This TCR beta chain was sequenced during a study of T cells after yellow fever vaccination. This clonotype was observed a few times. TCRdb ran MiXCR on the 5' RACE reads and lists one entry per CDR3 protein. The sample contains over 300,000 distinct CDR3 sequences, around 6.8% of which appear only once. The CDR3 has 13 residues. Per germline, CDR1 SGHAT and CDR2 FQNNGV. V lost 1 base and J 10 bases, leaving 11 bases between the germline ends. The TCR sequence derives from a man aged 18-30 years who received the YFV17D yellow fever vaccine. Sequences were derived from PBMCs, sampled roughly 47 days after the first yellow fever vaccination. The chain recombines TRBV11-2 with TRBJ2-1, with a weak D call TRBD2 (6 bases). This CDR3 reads CASSLAGRQEQFF. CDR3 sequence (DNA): TGTGCCAGCAGCTTAGCAGGGAGGCAGGAGCAGTTCTTC. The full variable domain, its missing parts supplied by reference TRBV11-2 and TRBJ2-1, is EAGVAQSPRYKIIEKRQSVAFWCNPISGHATLYWYQQILGQGPKLLIQFQNNGVVDDSQLPKDRFSAERLKGVDSTLKIQPAKLEDSAVYLCASSLAGRQEQFFGPGTRLTVL.